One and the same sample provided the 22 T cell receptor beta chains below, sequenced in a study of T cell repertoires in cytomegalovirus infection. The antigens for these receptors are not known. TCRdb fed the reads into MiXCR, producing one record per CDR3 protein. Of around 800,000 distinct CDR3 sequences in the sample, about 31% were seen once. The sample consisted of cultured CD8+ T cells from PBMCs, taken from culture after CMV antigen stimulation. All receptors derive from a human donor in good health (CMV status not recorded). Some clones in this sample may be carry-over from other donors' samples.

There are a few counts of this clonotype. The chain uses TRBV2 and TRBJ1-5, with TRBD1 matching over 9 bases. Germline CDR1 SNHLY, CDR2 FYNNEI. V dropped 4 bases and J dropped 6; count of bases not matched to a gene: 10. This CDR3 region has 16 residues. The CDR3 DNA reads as TGTGCCAGCAGTGTCGCCCCGGGACAGGGAGCTCAGCCCCAGCATTTT. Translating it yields CASSVAPGQGAQPQHF.

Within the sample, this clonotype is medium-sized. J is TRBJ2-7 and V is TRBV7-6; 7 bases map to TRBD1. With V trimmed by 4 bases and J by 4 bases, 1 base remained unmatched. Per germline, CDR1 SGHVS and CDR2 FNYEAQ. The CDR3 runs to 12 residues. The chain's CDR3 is CASSSTGYEQYF. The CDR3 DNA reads TGTGCCAGCAGCTCGACAGGGTACGAGCAGTACTTC.

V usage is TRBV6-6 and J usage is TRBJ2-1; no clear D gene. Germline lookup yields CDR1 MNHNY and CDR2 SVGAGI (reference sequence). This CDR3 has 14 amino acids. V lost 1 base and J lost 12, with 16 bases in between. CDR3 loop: CASSYFSERDGQFF. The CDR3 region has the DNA TGTGCCAGCAGTTACTTCTCTGAGCGAGATGGGCAGTTCTTC.

CDR3 coding DNA: TGTGCCAGCAGCTTAATAGACAGTCGAACCGGGGAGCTGTTTTTT. It codes for CASSLIDSRTGELFF. This chain joins TRBV7-9 and TRBJ2-2; TRBD1 might be the D (5 bases). V lost 2 bases and J 5 bases, leaving 12 bases between the germline ends. Germline V gene sequence: CDR1 SEHNR, CDR2 FQNEAQ (reference sequence). The CDR3 spans 15 residues.

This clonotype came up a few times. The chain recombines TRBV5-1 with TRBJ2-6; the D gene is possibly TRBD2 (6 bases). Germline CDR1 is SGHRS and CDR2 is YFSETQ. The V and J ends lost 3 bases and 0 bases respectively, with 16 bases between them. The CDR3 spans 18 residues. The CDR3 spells CASSYGGGMISGANVLTF. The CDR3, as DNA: TGCGCCAGCAGCTACGGGGGAGGAATGATCTCTGGGGCCAACGTCCTGACTTTC. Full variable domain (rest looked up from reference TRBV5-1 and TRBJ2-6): KAGVTQTPRYLIKTRGQQVTLSCSPISGHRSVSWYQQTPGQGLQFLFEYFSETQRNKGNFPGRFSGRQFSNSRSEMNVSTLELGDSALYLCASSYGGGMISGANVLTFGAGSRLTVL.

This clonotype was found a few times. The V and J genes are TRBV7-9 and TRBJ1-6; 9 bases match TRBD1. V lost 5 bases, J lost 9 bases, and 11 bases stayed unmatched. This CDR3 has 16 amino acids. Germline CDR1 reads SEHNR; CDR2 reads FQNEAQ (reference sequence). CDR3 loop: CASSPKGGQGTSPLHF. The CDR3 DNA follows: TGTGCCAGCAGCCCAAAGGGGGGACAGGGAACTTCACCCCTCCACTTT.

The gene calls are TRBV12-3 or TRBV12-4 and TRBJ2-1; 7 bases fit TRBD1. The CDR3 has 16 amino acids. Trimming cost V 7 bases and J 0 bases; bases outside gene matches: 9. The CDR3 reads CASTLGTVSSYNEQFF. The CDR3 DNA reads TGTGCCAGCACCCTGGGGACAGTATCCTCCTACAATGAGCAGTTCTTC.

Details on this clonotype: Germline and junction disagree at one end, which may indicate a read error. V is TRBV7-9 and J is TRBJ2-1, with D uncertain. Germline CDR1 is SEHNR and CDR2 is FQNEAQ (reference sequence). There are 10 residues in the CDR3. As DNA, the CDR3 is TGTGTCAGCAGCTATAATGAGCAGTTCTTC. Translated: CVSSYNEQFF.

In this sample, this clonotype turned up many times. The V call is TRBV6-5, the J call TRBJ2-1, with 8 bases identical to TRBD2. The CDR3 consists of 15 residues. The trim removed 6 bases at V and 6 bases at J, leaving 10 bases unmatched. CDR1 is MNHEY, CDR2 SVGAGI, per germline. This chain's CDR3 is CASSPSAGGINEQFF. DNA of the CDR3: TGTGCCAGCAGCCCCTCGGCGGGGGGAATCAATGAGCAGTTCTTC.

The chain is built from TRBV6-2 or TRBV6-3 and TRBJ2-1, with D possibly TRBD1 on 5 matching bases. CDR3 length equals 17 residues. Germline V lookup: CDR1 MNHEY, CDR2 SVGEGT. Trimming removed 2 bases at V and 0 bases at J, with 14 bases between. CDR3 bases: TGTGCCAGCAGTTACGATCGACAGTTCGGCTCCTACAATGAGCAGTTCTTC. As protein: CASSYDRQFGSYNEQFF.

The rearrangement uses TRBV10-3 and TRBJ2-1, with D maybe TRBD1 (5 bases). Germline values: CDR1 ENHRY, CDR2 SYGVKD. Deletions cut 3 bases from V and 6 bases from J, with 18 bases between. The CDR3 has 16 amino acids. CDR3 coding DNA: TGTGCCATCAGTGAACCTAGACAGATCGGAAGCAATGAGCAGTTCTTC. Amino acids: CAISEPRQIGSNEQFF.

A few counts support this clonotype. CDR3 loop: CASSLDWTRTGELFF. The CDR3 DNA reads as TGTGCCAGCAGCTTAGACTGGACAAGGACCGGGGAGCTGTTTTTT. V is TRBV7-6 and J is TRBJ2-2; a weak D match, TRBD1 (5 bases). This CDR3 region has 15 residues. CDR1 is SGHVS, CDR2 FNYEAQ, per germline. The V gene lost 1 base and the J gene lost 5 bases, with 11 bases spanning the gap. The variable domain in full, completed from reference TRBV7-6 and TRBJ2-2, reads GAGVSQSPRYKVTKRGQDVALRCDPISGHVSLYWYRQALGQGPEFLTYFNYEAQQDKSGLPNDRFSAERPEGSISTLTIQRTEQRDSAMYRCASSLDWTRTGELFFGEGSRLTVL.

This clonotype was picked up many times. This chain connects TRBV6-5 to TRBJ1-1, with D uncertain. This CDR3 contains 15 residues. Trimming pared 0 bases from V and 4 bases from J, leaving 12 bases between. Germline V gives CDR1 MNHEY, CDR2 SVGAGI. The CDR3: CASSYSRGLGTEAFF. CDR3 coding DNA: TGTGCCAGCAGTTACTCGCGCGGTCTCGGCACTGAAGCTTTCTTT.

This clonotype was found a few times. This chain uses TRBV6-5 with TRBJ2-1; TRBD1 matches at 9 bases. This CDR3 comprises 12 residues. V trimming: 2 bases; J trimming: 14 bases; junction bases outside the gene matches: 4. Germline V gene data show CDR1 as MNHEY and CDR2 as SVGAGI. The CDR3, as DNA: TGTGCCAGCAGTTACGCACAGGGGGCTAAGTTCTTC. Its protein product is CASSYAQGAKFF.

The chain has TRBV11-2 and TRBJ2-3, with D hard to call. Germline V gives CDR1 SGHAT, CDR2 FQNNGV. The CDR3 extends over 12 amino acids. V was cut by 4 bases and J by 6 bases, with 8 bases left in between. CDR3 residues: CASSSIWDTQYF. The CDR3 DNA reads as TGTGCCAGCAGCTCGATATGGGATACGCAGTATTTT.

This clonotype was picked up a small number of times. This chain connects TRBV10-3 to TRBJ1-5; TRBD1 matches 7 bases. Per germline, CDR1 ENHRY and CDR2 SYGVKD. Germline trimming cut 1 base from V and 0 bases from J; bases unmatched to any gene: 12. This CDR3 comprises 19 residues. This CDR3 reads CAISEFPGQSSYSNQPQHF. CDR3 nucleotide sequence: TGTGCCATCAGTGAGTTTCCGGGACAGTCTTCGTATAGCAATCAGCCCCAGCATTTT.

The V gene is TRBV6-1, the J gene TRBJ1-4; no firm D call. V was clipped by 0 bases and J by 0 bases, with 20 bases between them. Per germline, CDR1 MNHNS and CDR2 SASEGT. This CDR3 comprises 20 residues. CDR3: CASSEAKWAGRPATNEKLFF. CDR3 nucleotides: TGTGCCAGCAGTGAAGCTAAGTGGGCAGGTCGACCGGCAACTAATGAAAAACTGTTTTTT.

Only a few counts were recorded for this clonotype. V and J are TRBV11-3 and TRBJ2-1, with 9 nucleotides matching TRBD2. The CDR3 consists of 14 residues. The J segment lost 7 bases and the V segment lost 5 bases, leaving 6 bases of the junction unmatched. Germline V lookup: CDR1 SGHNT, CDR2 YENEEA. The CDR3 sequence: CASSPSSGENEQFF. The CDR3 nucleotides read TGTGCCAGCAGCCCGTCTAGCGGGGAGAATGAGCAGTTCTTC.

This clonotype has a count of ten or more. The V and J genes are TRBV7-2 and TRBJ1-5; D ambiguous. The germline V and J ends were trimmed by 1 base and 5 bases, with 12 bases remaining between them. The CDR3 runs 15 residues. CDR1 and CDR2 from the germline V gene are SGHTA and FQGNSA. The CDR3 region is CASSLDGGNYQPQHF. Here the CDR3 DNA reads TGTGCCAGCAGCTTAGACGGTGGAAACTATCAGCCCCAGCATTTT.

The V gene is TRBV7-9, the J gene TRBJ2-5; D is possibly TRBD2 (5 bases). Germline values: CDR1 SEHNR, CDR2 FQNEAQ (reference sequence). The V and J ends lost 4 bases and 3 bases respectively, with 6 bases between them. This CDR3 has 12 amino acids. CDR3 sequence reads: CASSWEKETQYF. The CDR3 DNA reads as TGTGCCAGCAGCTGGGAGAAAGAGACCCAGTACTTC.

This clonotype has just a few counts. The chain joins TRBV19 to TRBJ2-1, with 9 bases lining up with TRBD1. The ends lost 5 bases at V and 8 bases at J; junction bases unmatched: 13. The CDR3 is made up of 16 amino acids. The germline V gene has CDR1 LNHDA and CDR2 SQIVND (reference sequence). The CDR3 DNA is TGTGCCAGTAGTCCCTCAGTGGGGACAGGGTTCCATGAGCAGTTCTTC. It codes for CASSPSVGTGFHEQFF.

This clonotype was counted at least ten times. The CDR3 region has the DNA TGTGCCAGCAGCCGAACCGGGCAGGGGGCCCGTAATGCTCTTGTGCGAAACACCATATATTTT. Translating gives CASSRTGQGARNALVRNTIYF. The rearrangement joins TRBV7-2 to TRBJ1-3; 8 nucleotides line up with TRBD1. Germline CDR1 SGHTA, CDR2 FQGNSA. CDR3 size: 21 residues. V lost 5 bases, J lost 5 bases, and 26 bases stayed unmatched.